These T cell receptor beta chains were read from a single sample in a study of shared clonotypes between healthy human individuals. Profiled with immunoSEQ multiplex PCR; TCRdb holds only in-frame clones, not every one. The sample holds fewer than 2.5 million clones, over 85% seen once. Sequenced sample: naive CD4+ T cells from PBMCs. The receptors were sampled from a man aged 18 to 30 in good health. Some clones in this sample may be carry-over from other donors' samples. The CDR3 runs from the conserved cysteine through the conserved F or W. Each record gives: clone size, D gene, V gene, J gene, CDR3 DNA, CDR3 protein. The D gene is left open where the match is weak. A clone size is listed for some rows: how often the clone was seen (once, few, many), or a class if it is expanded.

>-|TRBD2|TRBV27|TRBJ2-5
TGTGCCAGCAGTTTTGGTGCGGGGAGGGTTGAGGAGACCCAGTACTTC
CASSFGAGRVEETQYF
>-|-|TRBV27|TRBJ2-7
TGTGCCAGCAGTACCCGTCGGGGCCCCTACGAGCAGTACTTC
CASSTRRGPYEQYF
>-|-|TRBV10-1|TRBJ2-1
TGCGCCATTCACGGGCAGTTCTTC
CAIHGQFF
>few|-|TRBV9|TRBJ1-5
TGTGCCAGCAGCGTAGAACCGAGCCAGCCCCAGCATTTT
CASSVEPSQPQHF
>-|TRBD2|TRBV4-1|TRBJ2-7
TGCGCCAGCAGCCGCCTAGCGGGAGGCACCTACGAGCAGTACTTC
CASSRLAGGTYEQYF
>once|TRBD2|TRBV6-6|TRBJ2-5
TGTGCCAGCAGTTACTCCGGGACTAGCGGACAGACCCAGTACTTC
CASSYSGTSGQTQYF
>-|-|TRBV19|TRBJ1-5
TGTGCCAGTAGTCTGGAGGGACACTTTAGCAATCAGCCCCAGCATTTT
CASSLEGHFSNQPQHF
>-|-|TRBV10-3|TRBJ2-7
TGTGCCATCAGCCCAGGTCCCTCCTACGAGCAGTACTTC
CAISPGPSYEQYF
>-|TRBD1|TRBV2|TRBJ1-2
TGTGCCAGCAGTCTGGCAGGGGGCACTAACTATGGCTACACCTTC
CASSLAGGTNYGYTF
>-|-|TRBV19|TRBJ1-2
TGTGCCAGTAACGGAGGGGATAACTATGGCTACACCTTC
CASNGGDNYGYTF
>-|-|TRBV19|TRBJ1-2
TGTGCCAGTAGTATGTACAGCCCCTATGGCTACACCTTC
CASSMYSPYGYTF
>-|-|TRBV4-3|TRBJ2-1
TGCGCCAGCAGCCAAGGGGCCTGGGAGGATGAGCAGTTCTTC
CASSQGAWEDEQFF
>-|TRBD1|TRBV4-1|TRBJ1-2
TGCGCCAGCAGCCGTATCCTATCCGGGACAGTCTATCATTCCTATGGCTACACCTTC
CASSRILSGTVYHSYGYTF
>-|TRBD1|TRBV10-3|TRBJ1-3
TGTGCCATCGGACAGGGGGCAGACGGAAACACCATATATTTT
CAIGQGADGNTIYF
>-|TRBD2|TRBV28|TRBJ2-7
TGTGCCAGCAGAACCGGGACTAGCAGGTACGAGCAGTACTTC
CASRTGTSRYEQYF
>-|-|TRBV7-2|TRBJ1-1
TGTGCCAGCAGCTTATGGGTCCTGGGCACTGAAGCTTTCTTT
CASSLWVLGTEAFF
>-|TRBD1|TRBV19|TRBJ2-3
TGTGCCAGTAGTATTCGCGGGACAGGACTTTCCACAGATACGCAGTATTTT
CASSIRGTGLSTDTQYF
>once|TRBD1|TRBV19|TRBJ1-3
TGTGCCAGTAGTAAGGGACAGCGACTCTCTGGAAACACCATATATTTT
CASSKGQRLSGNTIYF